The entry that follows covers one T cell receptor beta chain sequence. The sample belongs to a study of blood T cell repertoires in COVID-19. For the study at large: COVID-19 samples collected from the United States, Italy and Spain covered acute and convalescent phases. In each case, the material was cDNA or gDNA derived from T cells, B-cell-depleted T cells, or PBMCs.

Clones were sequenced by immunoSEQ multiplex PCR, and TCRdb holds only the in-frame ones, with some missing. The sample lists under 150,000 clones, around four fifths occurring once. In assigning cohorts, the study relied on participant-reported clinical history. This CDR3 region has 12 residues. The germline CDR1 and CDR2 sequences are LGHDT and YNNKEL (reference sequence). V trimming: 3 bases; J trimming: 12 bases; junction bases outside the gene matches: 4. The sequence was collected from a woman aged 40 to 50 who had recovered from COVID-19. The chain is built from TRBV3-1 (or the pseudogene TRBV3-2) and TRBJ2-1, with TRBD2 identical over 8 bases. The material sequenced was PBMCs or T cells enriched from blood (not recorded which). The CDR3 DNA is TGTGCCAGCAGCCACGGACTAGCTGCGCAGTTCTTC. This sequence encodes CASSHGLAAQFF.